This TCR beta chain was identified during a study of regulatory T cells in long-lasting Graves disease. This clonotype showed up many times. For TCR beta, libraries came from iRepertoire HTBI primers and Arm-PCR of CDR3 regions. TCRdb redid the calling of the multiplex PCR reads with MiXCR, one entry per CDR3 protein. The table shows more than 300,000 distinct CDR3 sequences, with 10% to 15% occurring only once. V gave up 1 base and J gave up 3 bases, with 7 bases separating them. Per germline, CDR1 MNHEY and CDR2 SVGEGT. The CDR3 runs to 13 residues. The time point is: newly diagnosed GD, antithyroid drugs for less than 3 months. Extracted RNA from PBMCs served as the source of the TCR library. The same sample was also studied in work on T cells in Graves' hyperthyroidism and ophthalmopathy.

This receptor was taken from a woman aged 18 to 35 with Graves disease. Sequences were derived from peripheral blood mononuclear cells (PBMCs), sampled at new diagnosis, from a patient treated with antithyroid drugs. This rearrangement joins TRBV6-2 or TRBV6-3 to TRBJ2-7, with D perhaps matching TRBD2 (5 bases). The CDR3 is CASSYYAGYEQYV. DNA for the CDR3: TGTGCCAGCAGTTACTACGCGGGCTACGAGCAGTACGTC.